The next 17 T cell receptor beta chains were all read from a single sample in a study of identical twins. TCRdb recomputed calls from the 5' RACE reads with MiXCR, one row per CDR3 protein. The table lists 600,000 to 700,000 distinct CDR3 sequences, 21% of them singletons. The sample was also reused in another study, on T cells expressing NK-cell markers.

Sequencing input: PBMCs. The receptors shown here come from a woman aged 18-35 years in good health.

This clonotype was observed a few times. V and J are TRBV5-1 and TRBJ2-5; 9 nucleotides line up with TRBD1. CDR3 length equals 15 residues. Germline lookup yields CDR1 SGHRS and CDR2 YFSETQ. With V trimmed by 4 bases and J by 5 bases, 9 bases remained unmatched. The CDR3 region is CASSRTGQGWETQYF. In nucleotides, the CDR3 is TGCGCCAGCAGCAGAACGGGACAGGGATGGGAGACCCAGTACTTC.

The sample holds many counts of this clonotype. The rearrangement links TRBV12-3 or TRBV12-4 to TRBJ2-2, with unresolved D. CDR3 length: 12 amino acids. The V gene lost 1 base and the J gene lost 6 bases, with 3 bases spanning the gap. In DNA, the CDR3 is TGTGCCAGCAGTTTAGTCTCCGGGGAGCTGTTTTTT. Residues: CASSLVSGELFF.

The V call is TRBV5-5, the J call TRBJ2-1; 13 bases line up with TRBD2. V was clipped by 2 bases and J by 8 bases; unmatched bases: 13. CDR1 and CDR2 from the germline V gene are SGHKS and YYEKEE (reference sequence). CDR3 size: 18 residues. This CDR3 reads CASSFRTSGGPLGDEQFF. The CDR3 coding sequence is TGTGCCAGCAGCTTTCGGACTAGCGGGGGTCCATTAGGAGATGAGCAGTTCTTC.

For the CDR3, the DNA is TGCAGTGCTGGGGGGGGGGGCGGCTACGAGCAGTACTTC. Translating it yields CSAGGGGGYEQYF. This chain links TRBV20-1 with TRBJ2-7, with a weak D call TRBD2 (7 bases). CDR3 size: 13 residues. V was trimmed by 5 bases and J by 3 bases, leaving 14 bases between them. Germline V gene lookup returns CDR1 DFQATT and CDR2 SNEGSKA (reference sequence).

At least ten counts were recorded for this clonotype. The chain joins TRBV29-1 to TRBJ1-2; tentative D call: TRBD1 (5 bases). With 5 bases removed from V and 6 bases from J, the gap between germline ends came to 13 bases. The CDR3 sequence is 12 residues long. CDR1 is SQVTM, CDR2 ANQGSEA, per germline. Here the CDR3 reads CSVPGYRDGYTF. The CDR3 nucleotides read TGCAGCGTTCCAGGGTATAGGGATGGCTACACCTTC.

The chain combines TRBV20-1 with TRBJ2-2; D gene unclear. The germline V and J ends were trimmed by 2 bases and 7 bases, with 14 bases remaining between them. Per the germline V gene, CDR1 is DFQATT and CDR2 is SNEGSKA (reference sequence). The CDR3 extends over 14 amino acids. The chain's CDR3 is CSARKSYQDGELFF. Written as DNA, the CDR3 is TGCAGTGCTAGAAAAAGCTATCAAGACGGGGAGCTGTTTTTT.

This clonotype was seen many times. The chain combines TRBV12-3 or TRBV12-4 with TRBJ2-1; D is possibly TRBD2 (6 bases). This CDR3 comprises 14 residues. Trimming pared 3 bases from V and 6 bases from J, leaving 12 bases between. The CDR3 spells CASSFGGRLNEQFF. As DNA, the CDR3 is TGTGCCAGCAGTTTTGGGGGGAGGCTCAATGAGCAGTTCTTC.

This clonotype was detected a few times. V and J are TRBV6-1 and TRBJ1-4, with 8 bases identical to TRBD1. Germline CDR1 MNHNS, CDR2 SASEGT. The V and J ends lost 6 bases and 8 bases, in that order; junction bases with no gene match: 8. The CDR3 is 14 residues long. The CDR3 loop is CASRTTGGMEKLFF. The CDR3 nucleotides are TGTGCCAGCAGAACCACAGGGGGAATGGAAAAACTGTTTTTT.

The chain combines TRBV15 with TRBJ1-1; TRBD1 matches 10 bases. This CDR3 spans 15 amino acids. Per the germline V gene, CDR1 is LNHNV and CDR2 is YYDKDF (reference sequence). The trim removed 4 bases at V and 0 bases at J, leaving 2 bases unmatched. The CDR3 DNA reads TGTGCCACCAGCACCGGGACAGGGGTGAACACTGAAGCTTTCTTT. It specifies CATSTGTGVNTEAFF.

This clonotype was seen at least ten times. This rearrangement joins TRBV7-8 to TRBJ1-5, with unresolved D. CDR1 is SGHVS, CDR2 FQNEAQ, per germline. The ends were cut back, 0 bases at V and 3 bases at J, with 9 bases in the middle. The CDR3 extends over 15 amino acids. The CDR3 DNA is TGTGCCAGCAGCTTAGCCCCTCTCAACAATCAGCCCCAGCATTTT. Protein sequence: CASSLAPLNNQPQHF.

Many counts were recorded for this clonotype. This rearrangement joins TRBV20-1 to TRBJ2-5, with 13 bases identical to TRBD2. The V segment lost 3 bases and the J segment 1 base; nucleotides outside the gene matches: 2. CDR3 length: 15 amino acids. Germline CDR1 and CDR2: DFQATT and SNEGSKA (reference sequence). In DNA form, the CDR3 reads TGCAGTGCTAGGGGACTAGCGGGGATCCAAGAGACCCAGTACTTC. Amino acid sequence: CSARGLAGIQETQYF.

This clonotype was found a few times. J is TRBJ2-7 and V is TRBV7-9, with 14 bases aligning to TRBD2. V lost 5 bases, J lost 4 bases, and 4 bases stayed unmatched. The CDR3 has 15 residues. Germline V lookup: CDR1 SEHNR, CDR2 FQNEAQ (reference sequence). Here the CDR3 DNA reads TGTGCCAGCAGCACCGGGACTAGCGGGAGTTACGAGCAGTACTTC. Protein: CASSTGTSGSYEQYF.

This chain uses TRBV5-6 with TRBJ1-5; D is unclear. The CDR3 extends over 14 amino acids. In germline, CDR1 is SGHDT, CDR2 YYEEEE. V was shortened by 0 bases and J by 0 bases, with 4 bases between the two germline ends. The DNA for the CDR3 is TGTGCCAGCAGCTTGGTGGATAGCAATCAGCCCCAGCATTTT. It translates to CASSLVDSNQPQHF. The full variable domain, completed using reference TRBV5-6 and TRBJ1-5, is DAGVTQSPTHLIKTRGQQVTLRCSPKSGHDTVSWYQQALGQGPQFIFQYYEEEERQRGNFPDRFSGHQFPNYSSELNVNALLLGDSALYLCASSLVDSNQPQHFGDGTRLSIL.

The genes are TRBV6-4 and TRBJ2-1; weak D call: TRBD2 (6 bases). The CDR3 totals 15 residues. V dropped 2 bases and J dropped 5 bases, with 13 bases sitting between them. The germline gives CDR1 MRHNA, CDR2 SNTAGT. CDR3 in DNA: TGTGCCAGCAGTGACGCCGCGGGATATAACAATGAGCAGTTCTTC. It specifies CASSDAAGYNNEQFF.

V and J are TRBV7-9 and TRBJ2-3; no clear D. V was shortened by 8 bases and J by 0 bases, with 6 bases between the two germline ends. Germline CDR1 reads SEHNR; CDR2 reads FQNEAQ (reference sequence). This CDR3 spans 12 amino acids. CDR3 DNA: TGTGCCAGCGGGGTGAGCACAGATACGCAGTATTTT. It translates to CASGVSTDTQYF.

The chain uses TRBV10-3 and TRBJ2-3; 12 bases agree with TRBD2. The trim removed 2 bases at V and 4 bases at J, leaving 4 bases unmatched. CDR1 is ENHRY, CDR2 SYGVKD, per germline. The CDR3 contains 16 residues. The CDR3 here is CAISEQLAGGPDTQYF. The DNA of the CDR3 is TGTGCCATCAGTGAGCAGCTAGCGGGAGGGCCAGATACGCAGTATTTT.

For the CDR3, the DNA is TGCAGCGCCAGACCGGGCCCTAGCTCCTACGAGCAGTACTTC. Translating gives CSARPGPSSYEQYF. The rearrangement links TRBV29-1 to TRBJ2-7, with D unresolved. Per the germline V gene, CDR1 is SQVTM and CDR2 is ANQGSEA. This CDR3 has 14 residues. V was shortened by 7 bases and J by 0 bases, with 16 bases between the two germline ends.